Listed below are T cell receptor beta chains from one sample, sequenced in a study of blood T cell repertoires in COVID-19. TCRdb's table, derived via immunoSEQ multiplex PCR, lists solely in-frame clones and lacks some. Among 250,000 or so clones listed, about nine tenths were seen once. The material sequenced was PBMCs or T cells enriched from blood (not recorded which). Receptors originate from a man between 40 and 49 years old who had recovered from COVID-19. The CDR3 runs from the conserved cysteine through the conserved F or W. D genes are given only for firm matches. Expanded clones get a size class; other rows say once, few or many, or leave the size out.

v_call	j_call	clone_size	d_call	cdr3_aa	cdr3_nt
TRBV4-1	TRBJ1-1	-	-	CASSQITNTEAFF	TGCGCCAGCAGCCAAATAACTAACACTGAAGCTTTCTTT
TRBV6-5	TRBJ2-1	-	TRBD2	CASMRTSGRWEQFF	TGTGCCAGCATGCGGACTAGCGGGAGGTGGGAGCAGTTCTTC
TRBV30	TRBJ2-3	-	-	CAWSVPGARDTQYF	TGTGCCTGGAGTGTACCAGGGGCCCGAGATACGCAGTATTTT
TRBV9	TRBJ1-1	-	TRBD1	CASSPGLGRTGMNTEAFF	TGTGCCAGCAGCCCCGGCCTGGGACGGACAGGAATGAACACTGAAGCTTTCTTT
TRBV5-1	TRBJ1-4	-	-	CASSAGSATSEKLFF	TGCGCCAGCAGCGCAGGGTCCGCGACGAGTGAAAAACTGTTTTTT
TRBV10-3	TRBJ1-1	-	-	CAISETERSTEAFF	TGTGCCATCAGTGAGACAGAAAGGTCTACTGAAGCTTTCTTT
TRBV4-1	TRBJ2-5	-	TRBD1	CASSGGRGETQYF	TGCGCCAGCAGTGGGGGCAGGGGGGAGACCCAGTACTTC
TRBV2	TRBJ1-6	-	-	CASRLQGLNSPLHF	TGTGCCAGCAGATTGCAGGGGCTTAATTCACCCCTCCACTTT
TRBV2	TRBJ1-2	-	-	CASSEYGRSSYGYTF	TGTGCCAGCAGTGAATATGGCCGCTCCTCTTATGGCTACACCTTC
TRBV15	TRBJ2-3	-	-	CATSRGVAADTQYF	TGTGCCACCAGCAGAGGCGTAGCGGCAGATACGCAGTATTTT
TRBV15	TRBJ1-3	-	-	CATSRGARNTIYF	TGTGCCACCAGCAGAGGGGCTCGAAACACCATATATTTT
TRBV11-2	TRBJ1-1	-	TRBD1	CASSSVQGAVTEAFF	TGTGCCAGCAGCTCCGTACAGGGGGCGGTGACTGAAGCTTTCTTT
TRBV29-1	TRBJ2-3	-	-	CSVRGEAAGTDTQYF	TGCAGCGTTCGCGGGGAAGCGGCAGGCACAGATACGCAGTATTTT
TRBV6-5	TRBJ2-7	-	TRBD1	CASSYEGQGNEQYF	TGTGCCAGCAGTTACGAAGGACAGGGTAACGAGCAGTACTTC
TRBV7-3	TRBJ2-3	-	TRBD2	CASSLRLAGGPDTQYF	TGTGCCAGCAGCCTAAGACTAGCGGGGGGCCCAGATACGCAGTATTTT
TRBV7-8	TRBJ1-3	-	-	CASRKTRVSRNTIYF	TGTGCCAGCAGAAAAACTAGGGTTTCGAGAAACACCATATATTTT
TRBV10-3	TRBJ2-5	-	-	CASVDSQETQYF	TGTGCCAGCGTGGACAGCCAAGAGACCCAGTACTTC
TRBV24-1	TRBJ2-5	-	-	CATSDPQAYPETQYF	TGTGCCACCAGTGATCCCCAGGCCTACCCCGAGACCCAGTACTTC
TRBV24-1	TRBJ2-2	-	TRBD1	CATRRQGDTGELFF	TGTGCCACCCGGAGACAGGGTGACACCGGGGAGCTGTTTTTT
TRBV4-2	TRBJ1-2	-	-	CASSQEVRDYGYTF	TGTGCCAGCAGCCAAGAGGTCAGGGACTATGGCTACACCTTC
TRBV3-1/TRBV3-2	TRBJ1-1	few	-	CASSQEDAGTEAFF	TGTGCCAGCAGCCAAGAGGATGCGGGCACTGAAGCTTTCTTT
TRBV15	TRBJ1-4	-	-	CATSRELQPNEKLFF	TGTGCCACCAGCAGAGAGTTACAGCCTAATGAAAAACTGTTTTTT
TRBV7-9	TRBJ1-2	once	-	CASSTAGQIYGYTF	TGTGCCAGCAGCACTGCCGGACAGATATATGGCTACACCTTC
TRBV6-1	TRBJ1-1	-	TRBD1	CASSEAAGGRNTEAFF	TGTGCCAGCAGTGAAGCCGCAGGGGGAAGGAACACTGAAGCTTTCTTT
TRBV28	TRBJ1-5	-	-	CASAPWAQPQHF	TGTGCCAGCGCCCCATGGGCTCAGCCCCAGCATTTT
TRBV18	TRBJ2-3	-	TRBD2	CASSPPIAGGTDTQYF	TGTGCCAGCTCACCACCAATAGCGGGGGGCACAGATACGCAGTATTTT
TRBV4-3	TRBJ2-4	-	TRBD1	CASSPGPYGTAAKNIQYF	TGCGCCAGCAGCCCCGGACCCTATGGGACAGCAGCCAAAAACATTCAGTACTTC
TRBV7-9	TRBJ1-2	-	TRBD1	CASSFGTGGYTF	TGTGCCAGCAGCTTCGGGACAGGAGGCTACACCTTC
TRBV24-1	TRBJ2-7	-	-	CATSAQGYEQYF	TGTGCCACCAGTGCTCAGGGGTACGAGCAGTACTTC
TRBV11-2	TRBJ2-2	-	TRBD2	CASSSLAGVPNTAPGELFF	TGTGCCAGCAGCTCACTAGCGGGAGTTCCCAATACGGCGCCCGGGGAGCTGTTTTTT
TRBV7-3	TRBJ2-1	-	-	CASSLRRDYEQFF	TGTGCCAGCAGCTTAAGACGTGACTACGAGCAGTTCTTC
TRBV11-3	TRBJ2-3	-	TRBD2	CASSLSLAGLADTQYF	TGTGCCAGCAGCTTAAGCCTAGCGGGGCTTGCAGATACGCAGTATTTT
TRBV18	TRBJ2-1	-	TRBD1	CASSPGQGINEQFF	TGTGCCAGCTCACCGGGACAGGGGATCAATGAGCAGTTCTTC
TRBV19	TRBJ1-2	-	TRBD1	CASSIGGTGRTDGYTF	TGTGCCAGTAGTATAGGAGGGACAGGGAGGACGGATGGCTACACCTTC
TRBV4-1	TRBJ2-7	-	-	CASSPPLGGGRRYEQYF	TGCGCCAGCAGCCCCCCTCTTGGGGGCGGGAGAAGGTACGAGCAGTACTTC
TRBV6-1	TRBJ2-5	-	TRBD1	CASSDGTGAETQYF	TGTGCCAGCAGTGATGGGACAGGGGCGGAGACCCAGTACTTC
TRBV7-2	TRBJ2-3	-	TRBD2	CASSRATSGDGTDTQYF	TGTGCCAGCAGCCGGGCGACTAGCGGGGATGGCACAGATACGCAGTATTTT
TRBV4-2	TRBJ1-2	-	-	CASSHLQGWEYGYTF	TGTGCCAGCAGCCATTTACAGGGTTGGGAGTATGGCTACACCTTC
TRBV19	TRBJ1-5	-	TRBD1	CATRDRGGNNQPQHF	TGTGCCACCCGGGACAGGGGAGGAAACAATCAGCCCCAGCATTTT
TRBV4-1	TRBJ1-3	-	TRBD1	CASSQVGGAGNTIYF	TGCGCCAGCAGCCAAGTAGGGGGCGCTGGAAACACCATATATTTT